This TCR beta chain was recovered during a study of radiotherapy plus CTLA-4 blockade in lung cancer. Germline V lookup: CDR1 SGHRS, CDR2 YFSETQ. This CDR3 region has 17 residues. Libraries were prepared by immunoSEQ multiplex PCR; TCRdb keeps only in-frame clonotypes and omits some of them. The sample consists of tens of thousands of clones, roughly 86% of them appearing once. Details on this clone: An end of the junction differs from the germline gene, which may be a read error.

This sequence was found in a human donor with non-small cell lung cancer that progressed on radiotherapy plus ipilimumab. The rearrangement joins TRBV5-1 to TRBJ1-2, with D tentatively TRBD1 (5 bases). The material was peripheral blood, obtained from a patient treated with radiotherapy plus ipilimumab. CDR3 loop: CAGSLSPSPVRDYGYTF. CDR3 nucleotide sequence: TGCGCCGGCAGCTTATCCCCAAGTCCGGTCAGGGATTATGGCTACACCTTC.